The 17 T cell receptor beta chains in this list originate from one sample, sequenced in a study of cytomegalovirus exposure and HLA in healthy donors. Researchers ran the PCR with 60 Vbeta and 13 Jbeta primers. The method was immunoSEQ multiplex PCR; TCRdb's version includes in-frame clones alone and lacks a portion of them. Of about 100,000 clones listed, under 85% are singletons. Input material: PBMCs. These receptor sequences come from a male donor in good health and CMV-seronegative.

This clone has a handful of counts. The genes are TRBV6-1 and TRBJ1-4; D is unclear. This CDR3 spans 13 amino acids. Germline V CDR1 and CDR2: MNHNS, SASEGT. V was shortened by 5 bases and J by 17 bases, with 21 bases between the two germline ends. In DNA form, the CDR3 reads TGTGCCAGCAGTTATTTTCCGGGTTCCGATCTTTTTTTT. This translates into CASSYFPGSDLFF.

This chain uses TRBV19 with TRBJ1-5; D remains ambiguous. With 6 bases removed from V and 0 bases from J, the gap between germline ends came to 9 bases. The germline CDR1 and CDR2 sequences are LNHDA and SQIVND (reference sequence). The CDR3 runs to 14 residues. CDR3 sequence reads: CASSPTNSNQPQHF. CDR3 nucleotide sequence: TGTGCCAGTAGCCCAACAAATAGCAATCAGCCCCAGCATTTT. The variable domain in full, with the rest retrieved from reference TRBV19 and TRBJ1-5, is DGGITQSPKYLFRKEGQNVTLSCEQNLNHDAMYWYRQDPGQGLRLIYYSQIVNDFQKGDIAEGYSVSREKKESFPLTVTSAQKNPTAFYLCASSPTNSNQPQHFGDGTRLSIL.

The chain has TRBV7-2 and TRBJ2-7; TRBD2 matches 11 bases. Germline CDR1 reads SGHTA; CDR2 reads FQGNSA. The CDR3 is made up of 15 amino acids. V lost 5 bases, J lost 12 bases, and 15 bases stayed unmatched. The CDR3 DNA follows: TGTGCCAGCAGCGGTCCCGAAGGGACTAGCGGCCTTCGGTACTTC. Translated: CASSGPEGTSGLRYF.

The rearrangement uses TRBV14 and TRBJ2-5, with 7 bases identical to TRBD2. The CDR3 consists of 16 residues. V was clipped by 2 bases and J by 2 bases; unmatched bases: 8. From germline, CDR1 is SGHDN and CDR2 FVKESK. CDR3 in DNA: TGTGCCAGCAGCCAAAGGGAGGGATTAAGGCAAGAGACCCAGTACTTC. Its translation: CASSQREGLRQETQYF.

V gene TRBV30 combines with J gene TRBJ2-1, with D perhaps TRBD2 (6 bases). The CDR3 sequence is 16 residues long. Germline V lookup: CDR1 GTSNPN, CDR2 SVGIG (reference sequence). V was pared by 3 bases and J by 7 bases, with 22 bases between. CDR3 loop: CAWSNRGRELVNEQFF. DNA for the CDR3: TGTGCCTGGAGCAACCGGGGCCGGGAGCTAGTAAATGAGCAGTTCTTC.

The genes are TRBV5-1 and TRBJ2-7; D perhaps matches TRBD1 (6 bases). V lost 4 bases, J lost 1 base, and 18 bases lay in between. Germline CDR1 and CDR2: SGHRS and YFSETQ. The CDR3 spans 16 residues. The CDR3 reads CASSPGRGRGSYEQYF. CDR3 nucleotide sequence: TGCGCCAGCAGCCCGGGCAGGGGCAGGGGATCCTACGAGCAGTACTTC.

The chain uses TRBV9 and TRBJ2-1; TRBD2 agrees at 8 bases. The CDR3 is made up of 16 amino acids. Germline trimming cut 4 bases from V and 0 bases from J; bases unmatched to any gene: 6. Germline V CDR1 and CDR2: SGDLS, YYNGEE. DNA for the CDR3: TGTGCCAGCAGCACCACTAGCGGACTCTCCTACAATGAGCAGTTCTTC. Translated, it gives CASSTTSGLSYNEQFF.

The genes are TRBV5-4 and TRBJ1-4, with 11 bases lining up with TRBD1. V lost 4 bases, J lost 5 bases, and 4 bases stayed unmatched. Germline V gene data show CDR1 as SGHNT and CDR2 as YYREEE (reference sequence). The CDR3 consists of 15 residues. The CDR3 DNA sequence: TGTGCCAGCAGCCAGGGGGACAGGGGGAATGAAAAACTGTTTTTT. This encodes CASSQGDRGNEKLFF. Together with reference TRBV5-4 and TRBJ1-4, the CDR3 gives the full variable domain: ETGVTQSPTHLIKTRGQQVTLRCSSQSGHNTVSWYQQALGQGPQFIFQYYREEENGRGNFPPRFSGLQFPNYSSELNVNALELDDSALYLCASSQGDRGNEKLFFGSGTQLSVL.

The rearrangement joins TRBV11-2 to TRBJ1-1, with D unresolved. Germline V gives CDR1 SGHAT, CDR2 FQNNGV. The CDR3 loop spans 14 amino acids. V lost 1 base, J lost 4 bases, and 10 bases lay in between. In DNA form, the CDR3 reads TGTGCCAGCAGCTTAGGGAGGAGGCTCACTGAAGCTTTCTTT. This codes for CASSLGRRLTEAFF.

This clone was found once. The rearrangement uses TRBV28 and TRBJ1-2; TRBD1 aligns across 7 bases. With 6 bases clipped from V and 3 bases from J, the junction kept 4 bases outside the gene matches. This CDR3 contains 13 residues. Germline V gene sequence: CDR1 MDHEN, CDR2 SYDVKM. The CDR3 here is CASSSDRYYGYTF. CDR3 nucleotide sequence: TGTGCCAGCAGCTCGGACAGGTACTATGGCTACACCTTC.

In its sample, this clone was seen a few times. The J gene is TRBJ1-4, the V gene TRBV7-9; no definite D call. V was clipped by 2 bases and J by 8 bases, with 15 bases between them. The CDR3 is 15 residues long. Germline-derived CDR1 and CDR2 are SEHNR and FQNEAQ (reference sequence). The CDR3 region is CASSLPRGMEEKLFF. DNA of the CDR3: TGTGCCAGCAGCTTACCGCGGGGTATGGAGGAAAAACTGTTTTTT.

The chain couples TRBV30 to TRBJ2-7, with 7 bases fitting TRBD2. In germline, CDR1 is GTSNPN, CDR2 SVGIG (reference sequence). Germline trimming cut 4 bases from V and 3 bases from J; bases unmatched to any gene: 9. The CDR3 extends over 14 amino acids. The CDR3 region is CAWTSGRGYYEQYF. The DNA for the CDR3 is TGTGCCTGGACCTCTGGGAGGGGATACTACGAGCAGTACTTC.

This clone was found once. The chain carries TRBV4-1 and TRBJ2-5; D is possibly TRBD1 (5 bases). This CDR3 spans 13 amino acids. Germline CDR1 and CDR2: MGHRA and YSYEKL. Trimming left V 3 bases short and J 5 bases short, with 10 bases between. CDR3 sequence reads: CASSQTVLETQYF. The DNA for the CDR3 is TGCGCCAGCAGCCAGACAGTTTTGGAGACCCAGTACTTC.

The chain is built from TRBV19 and TRBJ2-7; 10 bases are shared with TRBD2. Germline V CDR1 and CDR2: LNHDA, SQIVND (reference sequence). The CDR3 extends over 15 amino acids. V trimming: 5 bases; J trimming: 0 bases; junction bases outside the gene matches: 4. CDR3 protein: CASSGTSVSSYEQYF. In DNA, the CDR3 is TGTGCCAGTAGTGGGACTAGCGTAAGCTCCTACGAGCAGTACTTC. The variable domain in full, with the rest retrieved from reference TRBV19 and TRBJ2-7, is DGGITQSPKYLFRKEGQNVTLSCEQNLNHDAMYWYRQDPGQGLRLIYYSQIVNDFQKGDIAEGYSVSREKKESFPLTVTSAQKNPTAFYLCASSGTSVSSYEQYFGPGTRLTVT.

The chain uses TRBV7-9 and TRBJ2-1, with TRBD2 matching 7 bases. The J segment lost 3 bases and the V segment lost 7 bases, leaving 9 bases of the junction unmatched. Per the germline V gene, CDR1 is SEHNR and CDR2 is FQNEAQ (reference sequence). This CDR3 has 15 amino acids. CDR3 residues: CASNLYRDYYNEQFF. DNA of the CDR3: TGTGCCAGCAACCTTTACCGGGACTACTACAATGAGCAGTTCTTC.

The chain couples TRBV27 to TRBJ2-2, with 13 bases that match TRBD2. The CDR3 has 20 amino acids. V dropped 4 bases and J dropped 4; count of bases not matched to a gene: 15. In germline, CDR1 is MNHEY, CDR2 SMNVEV (reference sequence). The CDR3 sequence: CASSSYNPPTSGRITGELFF. The CDR3 bases are TGTGCCAGCAGTTCTTATAACCCGCCGACTAGCGGGAGGATCACCGGGGAGCTGTTTTTT.

This clone is judged medium-sized. The V call is TRBV6-1, the J call TRBJ1-4, with TRBD1 matching 11 bases. The germline gives CDR1 MNHNS, CDR2 SASEGT. With V trimmed by 1 base and J by 5 bases, 0 bases remained unmatched. The CDR3 has 15 amino acids. The CDR3 region is CASSEGTGGNEKLFF. CDR3 bases: TGTGCCAGCAGTGAAGGGACAGGGGGCAATGAAAAACTGTTTTTT.